Given below is one T cell receptor (beta chain) in context. Its antigen is unidentified. CDR1 and CDR2 (germline): LGHDT, YNNKEL (reference sequence). The V end lost 4 bases, the J end lost 6 bases, and 16 bases lay between the germline ends. This CDR3 spans 15 amino acids. Using a J-beta primer mix together with a sample-barcoded 5' primer, a second PCR was run for roughly 6 to 11 cycles. Using its own MiXCR run on the 5' RACE reads, TCRdb lists one record per CDR3 protein. The sample lists under 850,000 distinct CDR3 sequences; approximately 35% were seen once. The record originates from a study of blood T cells in healthy people across ages. Notes on the study in general: The study found TCR beta diversity correlated strongly with naive T cell percentage.

The sequenced material came from blood. The receptor's source is a man aged 18 to 29 in good health. The chain combines TRBV3-1 with TRBJ2-1, with D perhaps given as TRBD1 or TRBD2 (6 bases each). CDR3 region: CASSPSGGPVNEQFF. In DNA form, the CDR3 reads TGTGCCAGCAGCCCCTCTGGGGGGCCCGTCAATGAGCAGTTCTTC.